This TCR beta chain emerged from a study of vaccination and CD4 T cells after COVID-19. This clonotype was recorded a few times. Its specificity is not known. Sequenced with the Oncomine TCR Beta short-read assay was DNA taken from cultured CD4+ T cells. TCRdb reprocessed the PCR reads with MiXCR, giving one entry per CDR3 protein. The sample holds almost 15,000 distinct CDR3 sequences, around 74% seen once. Described treatment: approximately nine-day PBMC culture with coronavirus spike peptide pools or control peptides (ViraFEST assay). This clonotype was sampled from a human donor who had recovered from COVID-19. The sequencing sample was made of CD4+ T cells from blood, cultured in vitro.

CDR3 nucleotides: TGCAGTGCTCGAGCCCAAACGCGATATGGCTACACCTTC. Its protein product is CSARAQTRYGYTF. The chain combines TRBV20-1 with TRBJ1-2; unclear D gene. The CDR3 runs to 13 residues. Trimming took 5 bases from V and 5 from J, leaving 15 bases between them. Germline loops: CDR1 DFQATT, CDR2 SNEGSKA (reference sequence).